This T cell receptor beta chain was identified during a study of cytotoxic CD8 clonotypes in ibrutinib-treated CLL. At the level of the study: The authors obtained response samples at a median of about 13 months of treatment, range 6 to 36.

Points from the study as a whole: Before falling back toward baseline at progression, clonality had risen at the time of ibrutinib response. Patients showed higher baseline clonality than age-matched healthy donors, and it tracked circulating CD8+ T-cell counts. In sustained-remission versus progressing patients, sampling times differed.

Points on this clone: Antigen: not known.

The table came from immunoSEQ multiplex PCR; TCRdb's copy has only in-frame clones and leaves some out. Found here are about 300,000 clones, around 77% of them singletons; the top ten hold about 5.8%. CDR3 length: 13 residues. Germline V gene lookup returns CDR1 SGHTA and CDR2 FQGTGA. V lost 5 bases, J lost 3 bases, and 7 bases lay in between. This chain uses TRBV7-3 with TRBJ2-2; D is unclear. The receptor was isolated from a human donor with chronic lymphocytic leukemia. Source: PBMCs, taken at disease progression, from a patient treated with ibrutinib. This chain's CDR3 is CASSAGHTGELFF. Here the CDR3 DNA reads TGTGCCAGCAGCGCCGGCCACACCGGGGAGCTGTTTTTT. The whole variable domain, remainder taken from reference TRBV7-3 and TRBJ2-2, is GAGVSQTPSNKVTEKGKYVELRCDPISGHTALYWYRQSLGQGPEFLIYFQGTGAADDSGLPNDRFFAVRPEGSVSTLKIQRTERGDSAVYLCASSAGHTGELFFGEGSRLTVL.